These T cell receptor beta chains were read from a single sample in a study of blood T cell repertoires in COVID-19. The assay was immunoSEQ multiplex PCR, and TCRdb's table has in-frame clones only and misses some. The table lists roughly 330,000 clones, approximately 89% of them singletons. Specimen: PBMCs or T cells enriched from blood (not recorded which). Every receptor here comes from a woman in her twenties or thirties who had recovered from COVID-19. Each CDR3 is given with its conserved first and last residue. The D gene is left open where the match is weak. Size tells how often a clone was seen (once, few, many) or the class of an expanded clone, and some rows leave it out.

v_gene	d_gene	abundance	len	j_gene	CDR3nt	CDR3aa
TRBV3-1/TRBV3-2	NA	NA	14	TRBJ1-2	TGTGCCAGCAGCCTTAGCCCCTGGAACTATGGCTACACCTTC	CASSLSPWNYGYTF
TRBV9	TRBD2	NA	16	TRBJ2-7	TGTGCCAGCAGCGGAGGACTAGCGGGGGCGGTATACGAGCAGTACTTC	CASSGGLAGAVYEQYF
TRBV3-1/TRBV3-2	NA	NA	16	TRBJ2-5	TGTGCCAGCAGCCAAGATGGACCCCCAGGGGTAGAGACCCAGTACTTC	CASSQDGPPGVETQYF
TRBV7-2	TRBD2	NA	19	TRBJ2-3	TGTGCCAGCAGCTTCCACCCTACTAGCGGGGGTTTTGGCACAGATACGCAGTATTTT	CASSFHPTSGGFGTDTQYF
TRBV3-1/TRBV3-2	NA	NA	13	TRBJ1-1	TGTGCCAGCAGCTCCAGGGGCGGGACTGAAGCTTTCTTT	CASSSRGGTEAFF
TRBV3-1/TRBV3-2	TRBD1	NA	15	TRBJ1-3	TGTGCCAGCAGCCAGGGGACAGGGGCTGGAAACACCATATATTTT	CASSQGTGAGNTIYF
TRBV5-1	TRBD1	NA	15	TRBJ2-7	TGCGCCAGCAGCTTGGTGGCCGGGACAGGTTACGAGCAGTACTTC	CASSLVAGTGYEQYF
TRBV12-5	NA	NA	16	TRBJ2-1	TGTGCTAGTGGTTACGACAGATTGATGCCCTACAATGAGCAGTTCTTC	CASGYDRLMPYNEQFF
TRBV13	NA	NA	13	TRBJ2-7	TGTGCCAGCAGCCCGATTGGCCCCTACGAGCAGTACTTC	CASSPIGPYEQYF
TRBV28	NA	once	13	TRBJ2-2	TGTGCCAGCAGCTCGAGCGGCACCGGGGAGCTGTTTTTT	CASSSSGTGELFF
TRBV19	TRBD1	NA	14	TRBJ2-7	TGTGCCAGTAGTCCGGGACAGGGTGTTTCCGAGCAGTACTTC	CASSPGQGVSEQYF
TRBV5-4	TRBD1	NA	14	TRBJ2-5	TGTGCCAGCAGCCCTAAACAGGGGAAAGAGACCCAGTACTTC	CASSPKQGKETQYF
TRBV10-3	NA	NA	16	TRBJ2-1	TGTGCCATCAGTGAGTCCGGGGATATCTCCTACAATGAGCAGTTCTTC	CAISESGDISYNEQFF
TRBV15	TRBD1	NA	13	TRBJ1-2	TGTGCCACCAGCAGGGAGGGGGCCTATGGCTACACCTTC	CATSREGAYGYTF
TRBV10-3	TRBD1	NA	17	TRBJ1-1	TGTGCCATCAGCCCGAATCCCGGGACAGGGGGAAGGGCTGAAGCTTTCTTT	CAISPNPGTGGRAEAFF
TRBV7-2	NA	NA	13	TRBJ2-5	TGTGCCAGCAGCCAGGGCCCAAGGGAGACCCAGTACTTC	CASSQGPRETQYF
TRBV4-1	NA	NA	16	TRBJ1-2	TGCGCCAGCAGCCAAGATCCGTACCCTAGGGGATATGGCTACACCTTC	CASSQDPYPRGYGYTF
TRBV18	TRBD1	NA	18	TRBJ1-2	TGTGCCAGCTCACCCACCCCGGGACAGGGGGCGTTAGACTATGGCTACACCTTC	CASSPTPGQGALDYGYTF
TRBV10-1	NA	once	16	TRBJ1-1	TGCGCCAGCAGTGAGCGTACAGGGTTAATGAACACTGAAGCTTTCTTT	CASSERTGLMNTEAFF
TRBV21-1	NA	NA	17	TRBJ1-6	TGTGCCAGCAGCAAAGCGCAGCGACTCCCGGGGAATTCACCCCTCCACTTT	CASSKAQRLPGNSPLHF
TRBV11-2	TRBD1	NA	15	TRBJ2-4	TGTGCCAGCAGCTTAGGGCCGGGACAGCGAAACATTCAGTACTTC	CASSLGPGQRNIQYF
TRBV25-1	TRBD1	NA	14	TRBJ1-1	TGTGCCAGCAGAGCGACAGGGGGCTACACTGAAGCTTTCTTT	CASRATGGYTEAFF
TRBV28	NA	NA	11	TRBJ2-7	TGTGCCAGCAGTTTTCTCTACGAGCAGTACTTC	CASSFLYEQYF
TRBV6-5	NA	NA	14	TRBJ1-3	TGTGCCAGCAGTTTCCAGGGATATGGAAACACCATATATTTT	CASSFQGYGNTIYF
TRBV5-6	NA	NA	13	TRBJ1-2	TGTGCCAGCAGCTCGGCTGGGCCCTATGGCTACACCTTC	CASSSAGPYGYTF
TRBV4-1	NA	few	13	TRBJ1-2	TGCGCCAGCAGCCAAGATCAGTCCTATGGCTACACCTTC	CASSQDQSYGYTF
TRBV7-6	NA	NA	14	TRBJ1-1	TGTGCCAGCAGCTTAGGACCGGGGTACACTGAAGCTTTCTTT	CASSLGPGYTEAFF
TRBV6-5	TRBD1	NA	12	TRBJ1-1	TGTGCCAGCAGTCCCGGGACAGATGGGGCTTTCTTT	CASSPGTDGAFF
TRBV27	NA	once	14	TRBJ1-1	TGTGCCAGCCGTTACCGGGGAAGTGTGACTGAAGCTTTCTTT	CASRYRGSVTEAFF
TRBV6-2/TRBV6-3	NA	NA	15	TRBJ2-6	TGTGCCAGCAGTTACAGGGGTTCAGGGGCCAACGTCCTGACTTTC	CASSYRGSGANVLTF
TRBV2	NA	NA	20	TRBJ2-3	TGTGCCAGCAGTTCTTACCCCGGGACAACCTTTCGAAGGGGCACAGATACGCAGTATTTT	CASSSYPGTTFRRGTDTQYF
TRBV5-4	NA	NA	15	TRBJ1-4	TGTGCCAGCAGCTTCCAGGGGCCAGGGAAAGAAAAACTGTTTTTT	CASSFQGPGKEKLFF
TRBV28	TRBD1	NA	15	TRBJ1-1	TGTGCCAGCAGTTTGACAGGGGGTAGGGGAAGGGGAGCTTTCTTT	CASSLTGGRGRGAFF
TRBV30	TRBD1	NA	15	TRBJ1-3	TGTGCCTGGAGTTCAGGGACAGGGCCTGGAAACACCATATATTTT	CAWSSGTGPGNTIYF
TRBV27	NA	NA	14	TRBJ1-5	TGTGCCAGCGGATATAATGGCGGGAATCAGCCCCAGCATTTT	CASGYNGGNQPQHF
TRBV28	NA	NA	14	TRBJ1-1	TGTGCCAGCAGTTCGTACAGAATAAACACTGAAGCTTTCTTT	CASSSYRINTEAFF
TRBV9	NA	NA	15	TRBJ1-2	TGTGCCAGCAGCGTGGGGGGAGGTTCTTACTATGGCTACACCTTC	CASSVGGGSYYGYTF
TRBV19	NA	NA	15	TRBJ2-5	TGTGCCAGTAGTCCGGGTCGTGGTTTCCAAGAGACCCAGTACTTC	CASSPGRGFQETQYF
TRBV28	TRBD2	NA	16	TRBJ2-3	TGTGCCAGCAGTTTAAGGCGGGGGACTAGCACAGATACGCAGTATTTT	CASSLRRGTSTDTQYF